This T cell receptor beta chain was sequenced for a study of T cells in Graves' hyperthyroidism and ophthalmopathy. Study-wide background: Sampling of peripheral blood happened at initial diagnosis, prior to any treatment. The study, taken as a whole, reports: Ophthalmopathy was separated from stable hyperthyroidism by a 13 V-J model.

The CDR3 length is 14 residues. In germline, CDR1 is SGDLS, CDR2 YYNGEE. The germline V and J ends were trimmed by 1 base and 8 bases, with 12 bases remaining between them. This clonotype was seen only a few times. Its antigen is currently unknown. Authors of the study amplified TCR beta CDR3 regions from RNA transcripts. The primer set for the first-round RT-PCR of the TCR CDR3 was HTBI. TCRdb re-called the multiplex PCR reads through MiXCR, storing one row per CDR3 protein. Seen here are roughly 700,000 distinct CDR3 sequences, approximately 15% observed once, and the top ten hold around 9.6%. The study enrolled patients aged 18 to 65 with newly diagnosed hyperthyroidism of under 2 months' duration. Clinical symptoms, serum thyroxine and TRAb, thyroid ultrasound and orbital computed tomography were used for the diagnoses.

The chain couples TRBV9 to TRBJ2-2; the D is unclear. The sequence was collected from a young woman with Graves' hyperthyroidism. Material for sequencing was blood. This CDR3 reads CASSVWGSPGELFF. The DNA for the CDR3 is TGTGCCAGCAGCGTATGGGGATCGCCGGGGGAGCTGTTTTTT.